The T cell receptor (beta chain) described here comes from a study of OX40 agonist ivuxolimab in advanced cancers. Measured with immunoSEQ multiplex PCR; TCRdb has only the in-frame clones, and not every one. The sample contains 40,000 to 55,000 clones, around nine tenths of which appear only once. Patients were ineligible given autoimmune disease history or systemic immunosuppression. This CDR3 contains 16 residues. V was clipped by 3 bases and J by 0 bases; unmatched bases: 4. Germline CDR1 KGHSH, CDR2 LQKENI. The starting material was CD4+ or CD8+ T cells sorted from blood, obtained in a trial of the OX40 agonist ivuxolimab. The chain recombines TRBV18 with TRBJ1-5; 8 nucleotides match TRBD1. This clonotype originated in an adult with an advanced solid tumor such as melanoma, head and neck, liver or kidney cancer. The CDR3 here is CASSPGQGGSNQPQHF. In DNA, the CDR3 is TGTGCCAGCTCACCCGGACAGGGAGGTAGCAATCAGCCCCAGCATTTT.